This entry lists 27 T cell receptor beta chains sequenced from one sample in a study of shared clonotypes between healthy human individuals. Using immunoSEQ multiplex PCR, the repertoire was profiled, and TCRdb retains in-frame clones only, with some absent. The sample holds hundreds of thousands of clones, around three quarters seen once. The sequenced material came from PBMCs. The receptors stem from a middle-aged woman in good health. Some clones in this sample may be carry-over from other donors' samples.

V and J are TRBV4-3 and TRBJ2-2, with TRBD2 identical over 8 bases. The CDR3 totals 21 residues. The V gene's germline CDR1 is LGHNA and CDR2 YSLEER. V shed 0 bases, J shed 6 bases, and the junction held 21 bases outside the gene matches. The CDR3 DNA follows: TGCGCCAGCAGCCAAGAATACAGGGCTCTTCCGAGCGGGAGTATCGCCGGGGAGCTGTTTTTT. This gives the protein CASSQEYRALPSGSIAGELFF.

This clone was seen a single time. The conserved phenylalanine or tryptophan normally closing the CDR3 is absent here, so this likely arose from a read error. J is TRBJ1-4 and V is TRBV7-2, with a possible D match to TRBD1 (6 bases). Germline lookup yields CDR1 SGHTA and CDR2 FQGNSA. Trimming removed 5 bases at V and 6 bases at J, with 16 bases between. This CDR3 has 15 residues. DNA of the CDR3: TGTGCCAGCAGCCCGCAGACAGGTTCGGATGAAAAACTGTTTTGT. It yields the protein CASSPQTGSDEKLFC.

J is TRBJ1-1 and V is TRBV7-9; D perhaps matches TRBD1 (5 bases). CDR1 SEHNR and CDR2 FQNEAQ come from the germline V gene (reference sequence). Trimming took off 7 bases at V and 1 base at J, with 10 bases between the two ends. The CDR3 has 13 residues. In DNA form, the CDR3 reads TGTGCCAGCACCTACACAGGGAACACTGAAGCTTTCTTT. Amino acids: CASTYTGNTEAFF.

V gene TRBV29-1 combines with J gene TRBJ2-4, with TRBD1 matching over 7 bases. V lost 6 bases and J lost 4; bases outside the gene matches: 3. CDR1 and CDR2 from the germline V gene are SQVTM and ANQGSEA. The length of the CDR3 is 12 residues. CDR3 in amino acids: CSVGTDKNIQYF. CDR3 sequence (DNA): TGCAGCGTGGGGACAGATAAAAACATTCAGTACTTC. Complete variable domain (other parts from reference TRBV29-1 and TRBJ2-4): SAVISQKPSRDICQRGTSLTIQCQVDSQVTMMFWYRQQPGQSLTLIATANQGSEATYESGFVIDKFPISRPNLTFSTLTVSNMSPEDSSIYLCSVGTDKNIQYFGAGTRLSVL.

For this clone: This same CDR3 is encoded by further DNA sequences in the sample. As DNA, the CDR3 is TGTGCCTGGAGCGACGGAAATTCACCCCTCCACTTT. Translation gives CAWSDGNSPLHF. This chain links TRBV30 with TRBJ1-6; no firm D call. This CDR3 spans 12 amino acids. CDR1 is GTSNPN and CDR2 is SVGIG in the germline V gene (reference sequence). The V gene lost 3 bases and the J gene lost 7 bases, with 7 bases spanning the gap. The full variable domain, completed using reference TRBV30 and TRBJ1-6, is SQTIHQWPATLVQPVGSPLSLECTVEGTSNPNLYWYRQAAGRGLQLLFYSVGIGQISSEVPQNLSASRPQDRQFILSSKKLLLSDSGFYLCAWSDGNSPLHFGNGTRLTVT.

The V and J genes are TRBV7-8 and TRBJ1-3, with D perhaps TRBD1 (5 bases). The germline V gene has CDR1 SGHVS and CDR2 FQNEAQ. Trimming pared 0 bases from V and 4 bases from J, leaving 13 bases between. The CDR3 loop spans 16 amino acids. The DNA for the CDR3 is TGTGCCAGCAGCTTAGCGTGGGGGGGTGGAGGAAACACCATATATTTT. Encoded protein: CASSLAWGGGGNTIYF.

This clone is a singleton in its sample. This chain links TRBV5-1 with TRBJ1-3, with a possible D match to TRBD1 (6 bases). The CDR3 consists of 14 residues. The ends were cut back, 6 bases at V and 4 bases at J, with 14 bases in the middle. Germline lookup yields CDR1 SGHRS and CDR2 YFSETQ. CDR3 DNA: TGCGCCAGCAAGGTTTCGGGGGCCGGAAACACCATATATTTT. Its translation is CASKVSGAGNTIYF.

This sequence joins TRBV5-4 and TRBJ1-2; 8 bases are a match to TRBD1. Germline V gives CDR1 SGHNT, CDR2 YYREEE (reference sequence). V lost 4 bases, J lost 4 bases, and 15 bases stayed unmatched. The CDR3 consists of 17 residues. CDR3 DNA: TGTGCCAGCAGCCGACTTGGGGGACAGGTCTCTATCTATGGCTACACCTTC. Translating it yields CASSRLGGQVSIYGYTF.

The chain joins TRBV28 to TRBJ2-5, with a weak D call TRBD2 (5 bases). From germline, CDR1 is MDHEN and CDR2 SYDVKM. Trimming stripped 5 bases from V and 5 bases from J, with 15 bases between. The CDR3 sequence is 14 residues long. For the CDR3, the DNA is TGTGCCAGCAGTACCTTACTAGGGATTGAGACCCAGTACTTC. It specifies CASSTLLGIETQYF.

The genes are TRBV6-1 and TRBJ1-1; D is ambiguous. Deletions cut 6 bases from V and 1 base from J, with 12 bases between. Germline V gene lookup returns CDR1 MNHNS and CDR2 SASEGT. The CDR3 extends over 14 amino acids. The CDR3 loop is CASSLTDTNTEAFF. The CDR3 DNA reads as TGTGCCAGCAGCCTTACAGATACGAACACTGAAGCTTTCTTT.

The genes are TRBV9 and TRBJ2-2, with D possibly being TRBD2 (5 bases). CDR1 is SGDLS, CDR2 YYNGEE, per germline. CDR3 length equals 14 residues. V was shortened by 0 bases and J by 6 bases, with 9 bases between the two germline ends. CDR3 residues: CASSVATGSGELFF. The CDR3 DNA sequence: TGTGCCAGCAGCGTAGCTACGGGGTCCGGGGAGCTGTTTTTT.

V gene TRBV4-2 combines with J gene TRBJ2-1; 8 bases line up with TRBD2. The V gene end was trimmed by 3 bases and the J gene end by 10 bases; junction bases not matched to a gene: 8. The germline CDR1 and CDR2 sequences are LGHNA and YNFKEQ. The CDR3 runs 14 residues. In DNA, the CDR3 is TGTGCCAGCAGCCAGACAGGACTAGCAGTCGAGCAGTTCTTC. It is translated as CASSQTGLAVEQFF.

The genes are TRBV5-1 and TRBJ1-1, with TRBD1 matching 8 bases. The CDR3 consists of 14 residues. The V and J ends lost 0 bases and 7 bases, in that order; junction bases with no gene match: 5. Germline CDR1 is SGHRS and CDR2 is YFSETQ. The CDR3 nucleotides are TGCGCCAGCAGCTTGGCGACAGGGGCCGATGAAGCTTTCTTT. Amino acids: CASSLATGADEAFF.

In the case of this clone: Additional DNA sequences in this sample encode the identical CDR3. The chain has TRBV7-2 and TRBJ2-3; D gene unclear. With 3 bases removed from V and 4 bases from J, the gap between germline ends came to 5 bases. Germline-derived CDR1 and CDR2 are SGHTA and FQGNSA. The CDR3 runs to 12 residues. CDR3 amino acids: CASSFSADTQYF. CDR3 nucleotide sequence: TGTGCCAGCAGCTTCAGTGCAGATACGCAGTATTTT.

This clone was observed a single time. The chain has TRBV6-6 and TRBJ1-4; no definite D call. V was clipped by 2 bases and J by 5 bases, with 6 bases between them. CDR1 and CDR2 (germline): MNHNY, SVGAGI (reference sequence). CDR3 length: 13 residues. The CDR3 is CASSYVKNEKLFF. The CDR3 DNA sequence: TGTGCCAGCAGTTACGTGAAAAATGAAAAACTGTTTTTT.

About this clone itself: The sample holds other DNA sequences that translate to the same CDR3. The chain carries TRBV15 and TRBJ2-7; D not resolved. Germline V CDR1 and CDR2: LNHNV, YYDKDF (reference sequence). The V gene lost 3 bases and the J gene lost 0 bases, with 6 bases spanning the gap. The CDR3 length is 13 residues. DNA for the CDR3: TGTGCCACCAGCAGGGGCAGCTCCTACGAGCAGTACTTC. This sequence encodes CATSRGSSYEQYF.

The rearrangement links TRBV18 to TRBJ1-2, with D uncertain. V was cut by 3 bases and J by 5 bases, with 10 bases left in between. Germline V gives CDR1 KGHSH, CDR2 LQKENI. This CDR3 spans 13 amino acids. This chain's CDR3 is CASSPDPSYGYTF. The CDR3 nucleotides are TGTGCCAGCTCACCGGATCCCAGTTATGGCTACACCTTC.

CDR3 bases: TGCAGCGTCCGGGGAGTGGGAGGGCCCCTAAGCGAGCAGTACTTC. This sequence encodes CSVRGVGGPLSEQYF. This chain connects TRBV29-1 to TRBJ2-7; TRBD2 agrees at 7 bases. CDR1 and CDR2 (germline): SQVTM, ANQGSEA. The CDR3 is made up of 15 amino acids. V was pared by 6 bases and J by 6 bases, with 17 bases of the junction left unmatched.

The rearrangement links TRBV30 to TRBJ2-5; D not certain. The germline gives CDR1 GTSNPN, CDR2 SVGIG (reference sequence). The V end lost 2 bases, the J end lost 0 bases, and 4 bases lay between the germline ends. The length of the CDR3 is 12 residues. CDR3 sequence: CAWSQNQETQYF. As DNA, the CDR3 is TGTGCCTGGAGTCAGAACCAAGAGACCCAGTACTTC.

This clone was observed a few times. The CDR3 protein is CASSLTAADTQYF. The CDR3 bases are TGCGCCAGCAGCCTGACGGCGGCAGATACGCAGTATTTT. The chain is built from TRBV5-1 and TRBJ2-3; no definite D call. Deletions cut 4 bases from V and 4 bases from J, with 10 bases between. This CDR3 contains 13 residues. Looked up from germline, CDR1 is SGHRS and CDR2 is YFSETQ. Full variable domain (rest looked up from reference TRBV5-1 and TRBJ2-3): KAGVTQTPRYLIKTRGQQVTLSCSPISGHRSVSWYQQTPGQGLQFLFEYFSETQRNKGNFPGRFSGRQFSNSRSEMNVSTLELGDSALYLCASSLTAADTQYFGPGTRLTVL.

The chain is built from TRBV6-5 and TRBJ2-5; D is perhaps TRBD1 (6 bases). Trimming left V 4 bases short and J 4 bases short, with 16 bases between. The CDR3 is 15 amino acids. The V gene's germline CDR1 is MNHEY and CDR2 SVGAGI. CDR3 residues: CASSSQTGIIETQYF. The CDR3, as DNA: TGTGCCAGCAGTTCCCAGACAGGAATAATAGAGACCCAGTACTTC.

The V call is TRBV4-3, the J call TRBJ2-7, with 15 bases lining up with TRBD2. The V and J ends lost 4 bases and 7 bases, in that order; junction bases with no gene match: 5. This CDR3 is 15 amino acids long. CDR1 and CDR2 from the germline V gene are LGHNA and YSLEER. The CDR3 sequence: CASSPGLAGGQEQYF. The CDR3 nucleotides read TGCGCCAGCAGCCCCGGACTAGCGGGAGGGCAGGAGCAGTACTTC.

In regard to this clone: A much larger clone lies a single base off, so this may be a read error. The sample holds other DNA sequences that translate to the same CDR3. The genes are TRBV28 and TRBJ1-1; a weak D match, TRBD1 (5 bases). The CDR3 spans 12 residues. Looked up from germline, CDR1 is MDHEN and CDR2 is SYDVKM. Deletions cut 7 bases from V and 2 bases from J, with 8 bases between. The CDR3 sequence: CASKGPNTEAFF. CDR3 DNA: TGTGCCAGCAAGGGACCCAACACTGAAGCTTTCTTT. The entire variable domain, with the rest obtained from reference TRBV28 and TRBJ1-1, is as follows: DVKVTQSSRYLVKRTGEKVFLECVQDMDHENMFWYRQDPGLGLRLIYFSYDVKMKEKGDIPEGYSVSREKKERFSLILESASTNQTSMYLCASKGPNTEAFFGQGTRLTVV.

The rearrangement joins TRBV4-1 to TRBJ1-5, with D unresolved. Germline V lookup: CDR1 MGHRA, CDR2 YSYEKL. This CDR3 has 15 residues. V dropped 0 bases and J dropped 9 bases, with 15 bases sitting between them. The CDR3: CASSQDKGRTRPQHF. The DNA of the CDR3 is TGCGCCAGCAGCCAAGATAAAGGCAGGACCAGGCCCCAGCATTTT.

This chain joins TRBV9 and TRBJ2-5, with TRBD1 as a possible D gene (6 bases). CDR1 is SGDLS and CDR2 is YYNGEE in the germline V gene. V was clipped by 3 bases and J by 7 bases, with 13 bases between them. The CDR3 runs 13 residues. The CDR3 bases are TGTGCCAGCAGCGCTCGGGACACCGGGACCCAGTACTTC. Translated: CASSARDTGTQYF. The full variable domain, completed using reference TRBV9 and TRBJ2-5, is DSGVTQTPKHLITATGQRVTLRCSPRSGDLSVYWYQQSLDQGLQFLIQYYNGEERAKGNILERFSAQQFPDLHSELNLSSLELGDSALYFCASSARDTGTQYFGPGTRLLVL.

V and J are TRBV6-4 and TRBJ2-1; 10 bases agree with TRBD1. The CDR3 is made up of 15 amino acids. The V segment lost 2 bases and the J segment 4 bases; nucleotides outside the gene matches: 2. Germline V gives CDR1 MRHNA, CDR2 SNTAGT. The CDR3 coding sequence is TGTGCCAGCAGTGACGGGACAGGGGTTTACAATGAGCAGTTCTTC. Its translation: CASSDGTGVYNEQFF.

This chain links TRBV29-1 with TRBJ2-1; TRBD2 agrees at 11 bases. The germline V gene has CDR1 SQVTM and CDR2 ANQGSEA. CDR3 length: 14 residues. J lost 9 bases, V lost 5 bases, and 9 bases had no gene match. DNA for the CDR3: TGCAGCGTTCAGGGACTAGCGGATATTGGTGAGCAGTTCTTC. It translates to CSVQGLADIGEQFF.